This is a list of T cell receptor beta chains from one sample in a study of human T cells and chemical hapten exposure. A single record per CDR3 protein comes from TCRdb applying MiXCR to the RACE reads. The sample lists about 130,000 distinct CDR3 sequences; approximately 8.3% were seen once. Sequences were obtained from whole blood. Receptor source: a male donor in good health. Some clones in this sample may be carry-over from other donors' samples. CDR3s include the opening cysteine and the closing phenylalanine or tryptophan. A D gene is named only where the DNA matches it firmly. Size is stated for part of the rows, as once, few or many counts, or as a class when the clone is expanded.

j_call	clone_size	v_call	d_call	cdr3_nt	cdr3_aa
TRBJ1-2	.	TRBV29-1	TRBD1	TGCAGCGTCACAGGGGAGTTCGGCTATGGCTACACCTTC	CSVTGEFGYGYTF
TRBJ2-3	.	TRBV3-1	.	TGTGCCAGCAGCGGACCGCGGGGAACAGATACGCAGTATTTT	CASSGPRGTDTQYF
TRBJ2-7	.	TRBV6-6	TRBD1	TGTGCCAGCAGTTACTTGGGACAGGGGACCTACGAGCAGTACTTC	CASSYLGQGTYEQYF
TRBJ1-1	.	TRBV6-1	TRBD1	TGTGCCAGCATCCTCCTCCGGGACAGGTGGTCGACCGAAGCTTTCTTT	CASILLRDRWSTEAFF
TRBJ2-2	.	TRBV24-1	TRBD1	TGTGCCACCAGTGATGACAGGGACACCGGGGAGCTGTTTTTT	CATSDDRDTGELFF
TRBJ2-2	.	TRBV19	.	TGTGCCAGTAGGGGGCCCGGGGAGCTGTTTTTT	CASRGPGELFF
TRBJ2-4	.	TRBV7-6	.	TGTGCCAGCAGCTTAGGGGGGATGGATACCAAAAACATTCAGTACTTC	CASSLGGMDTKNIQYF
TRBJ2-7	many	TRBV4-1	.	TGCGCCAGCAGCCAAGTGGCGGGGACGGCATACGAGCAGTACTTC	CASSQVAGTAYEQYF
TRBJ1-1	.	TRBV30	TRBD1	TGTGCCTGGAGTCCCCGGGACAGTCTCTCCAAGGGAGCTTTCTTT	CAWSPRDSLSKGAFF
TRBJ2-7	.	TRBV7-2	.	TGTGCCAGCAGCCACACCACAGCCTCCTACGAGCAGTACTTC	CASSHTTASYEQYF
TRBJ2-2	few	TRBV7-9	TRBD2	TGTGCCAGCAGCAACCCGACTAGCGGGAGGCAAAACACCGGGGAGCTGTTTTTT	CASSNPTSGRQNTGELFF
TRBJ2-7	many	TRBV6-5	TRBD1	TGTGCCAGCAGTTACGGTTCGGGACAGGTCGCCTACGAGCAGTACTTC	CASSYGSGQVAYEQYF
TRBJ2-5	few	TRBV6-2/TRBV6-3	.	TGTGCCAGCAGTTACTACCGACCAGGGGACCAAGAGACCCAGTACTTC	CASSYYRPGDQETQYF
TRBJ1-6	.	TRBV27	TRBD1	TGTGCCAGCAGTATAACCGCTTCAGGGGGCCCTAATTCACCCCTCCACTTT	CASSITASGGPNSPLHF
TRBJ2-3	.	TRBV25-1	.	TGTGCCAGCAGTGAATACAGAGATACGCAGTATTTT	CASSEYRDTQYF
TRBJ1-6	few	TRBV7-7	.	TGTGCCAGCAGCTTGGGGGGTTCACCCCTCCACTTT	CASSLGGSPLHF